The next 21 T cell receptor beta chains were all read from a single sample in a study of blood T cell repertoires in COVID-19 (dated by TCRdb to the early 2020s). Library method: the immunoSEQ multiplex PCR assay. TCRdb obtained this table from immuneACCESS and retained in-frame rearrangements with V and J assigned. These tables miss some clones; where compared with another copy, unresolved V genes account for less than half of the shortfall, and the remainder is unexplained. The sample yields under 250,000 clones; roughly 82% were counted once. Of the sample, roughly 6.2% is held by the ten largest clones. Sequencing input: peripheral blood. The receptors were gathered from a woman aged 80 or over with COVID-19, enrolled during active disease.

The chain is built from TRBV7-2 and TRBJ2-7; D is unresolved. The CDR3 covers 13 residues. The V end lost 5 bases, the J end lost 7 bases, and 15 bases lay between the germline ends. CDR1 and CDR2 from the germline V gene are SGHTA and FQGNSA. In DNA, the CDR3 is TGTGCCAGCAGCCCAGTGCCCTTACGAGAGCAGTACTTC. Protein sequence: CASSPVPLREQYF.

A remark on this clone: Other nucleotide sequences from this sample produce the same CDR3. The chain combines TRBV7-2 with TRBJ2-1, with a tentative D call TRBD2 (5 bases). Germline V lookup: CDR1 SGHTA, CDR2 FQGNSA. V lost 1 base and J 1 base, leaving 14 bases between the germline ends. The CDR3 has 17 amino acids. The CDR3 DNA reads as TGTGCCAGCAGCTTAGTTAGTGGACTTATTTCCTACAATGAGCAGTTCTTC. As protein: CASSLVSGLISYNEQFF.

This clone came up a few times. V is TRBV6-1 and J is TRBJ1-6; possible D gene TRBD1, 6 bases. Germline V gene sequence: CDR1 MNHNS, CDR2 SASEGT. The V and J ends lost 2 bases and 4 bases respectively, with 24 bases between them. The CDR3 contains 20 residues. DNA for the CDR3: TGTGCCAGCAGTGAAATGAGTGGACAGTCTACCAAAGTATATAATTCACCCCTCCACTTT. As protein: CASSEMSGQSTKVYNSPLHF.

The CDR3 bases are TGTGCCAGCAGACTAGCGGGGGGTTCCTACAATGAGCAGTTCTTC. Protein: CASRLAGGSYNEQFF. This rearrangement joins TRBV2 to TRBJ2-1, with 12 positions matching TRBD2. The CDR3 is made up of 15 amino acids. V shed 6 bases, J shed 1 base, and the junction held 1 base outside the gene matches. Germline V CDR1 and CDR2: SNHLY, FYNNEI. Based on the CDR3 plus reference TRBV2 and TRBJ2-1, the full variable domain is EPEVTQTPSHQVTQMGQEVILRCVPISNHLYFYWYRQILGQKVEFLVSFYNNEISEKSEIFDDQFSVERPDGSNFTLKIRSTKLEDSAMYFCASRLAGGSYNEQFFGPGTRLTVL.

The CDR3 region has the DNA TGTGCCAGCAGCCTCCAGGATTCACCCCTCCACTTT. This translates into CASSLQDSPLHF. J is TRBJ1-6 and V is TRBV6-6; no clear D gene. V was pared by 6 bases and J by 8 bases, with 8 bases between. CDR1 MNHNY and CDR2 SVGAGI come from the germline V gene (reference sequence). CDR3 length: 12 amino acids.

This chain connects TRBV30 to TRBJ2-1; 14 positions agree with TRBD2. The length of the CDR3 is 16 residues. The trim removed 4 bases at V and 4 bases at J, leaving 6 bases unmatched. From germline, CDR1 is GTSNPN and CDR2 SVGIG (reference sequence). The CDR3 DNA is TGTGCCTGGACCCCGAGACTAGCGGGGGGGTACAATGAGCAGTTCTTC. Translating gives CAWTPRLAGGYNEQFF.

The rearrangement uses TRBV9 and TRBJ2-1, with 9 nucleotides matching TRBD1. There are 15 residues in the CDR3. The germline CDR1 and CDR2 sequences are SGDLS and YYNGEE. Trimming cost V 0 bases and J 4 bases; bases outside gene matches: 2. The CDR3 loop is CASSVAGQGYNEQFF. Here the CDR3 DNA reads TGTGCCAGCAGCGTAGCGGGACAGGGTTACAATGAGCAGTTCTTC.

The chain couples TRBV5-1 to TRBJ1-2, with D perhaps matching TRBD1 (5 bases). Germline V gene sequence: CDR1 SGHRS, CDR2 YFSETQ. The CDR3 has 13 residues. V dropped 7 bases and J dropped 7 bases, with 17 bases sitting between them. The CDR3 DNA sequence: TGCGCCAGCTCCCGTGGGGGGGACGCTGGCTACACCTTC. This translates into CASSRGGDAGYTF.

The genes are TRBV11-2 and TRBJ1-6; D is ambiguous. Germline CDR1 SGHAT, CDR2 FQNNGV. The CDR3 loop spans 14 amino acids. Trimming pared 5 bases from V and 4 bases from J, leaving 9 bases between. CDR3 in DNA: TGTGCCAGCAGCCAACAGAGTTATAATTCACCCCTCCACTTT. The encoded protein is CASSQQSYNSPLHF.

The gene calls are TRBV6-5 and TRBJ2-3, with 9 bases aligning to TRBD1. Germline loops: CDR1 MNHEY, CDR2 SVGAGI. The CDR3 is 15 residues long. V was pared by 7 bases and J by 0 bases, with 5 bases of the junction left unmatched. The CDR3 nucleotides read TGTGCCAGCACCGGACAGGGGATTAGCACAGATACGCAGTATTTT. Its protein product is CASTGQGISTDTQYF.

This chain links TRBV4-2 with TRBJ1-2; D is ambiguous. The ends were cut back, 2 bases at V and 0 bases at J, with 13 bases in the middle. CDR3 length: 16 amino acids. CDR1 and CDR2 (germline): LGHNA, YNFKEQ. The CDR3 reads CASSQLNSLANYGYTF. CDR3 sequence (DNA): TGTGCCAGCAGCCAATTGAACAGCTTAGCTAACTATGGCTACACCTTC.

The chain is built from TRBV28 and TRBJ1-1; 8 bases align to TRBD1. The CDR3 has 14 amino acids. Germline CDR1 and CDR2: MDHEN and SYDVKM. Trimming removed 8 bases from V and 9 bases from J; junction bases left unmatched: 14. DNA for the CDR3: TGTGCCAGCGATTTCGGGACAGGTCAAATGAAAGCTTTCTTT. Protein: CASDFGTGQMKAFF.

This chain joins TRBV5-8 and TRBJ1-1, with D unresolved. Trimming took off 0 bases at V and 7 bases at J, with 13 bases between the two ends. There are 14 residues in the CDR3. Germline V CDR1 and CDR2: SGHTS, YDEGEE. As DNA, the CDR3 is TGTGCCAGCAGCTTGGGTCGTTCCCAACTTGAAGCTTTCTTT. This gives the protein CASSLGRSQLEAFF.

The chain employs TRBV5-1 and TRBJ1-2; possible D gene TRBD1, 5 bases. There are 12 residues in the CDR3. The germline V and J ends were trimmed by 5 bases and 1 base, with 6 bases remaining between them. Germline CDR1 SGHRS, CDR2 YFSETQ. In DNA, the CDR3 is TGCGCCAGCAGGACAGATAACTATGGCTACACCTTC. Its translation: CASRTDNYGYTF.

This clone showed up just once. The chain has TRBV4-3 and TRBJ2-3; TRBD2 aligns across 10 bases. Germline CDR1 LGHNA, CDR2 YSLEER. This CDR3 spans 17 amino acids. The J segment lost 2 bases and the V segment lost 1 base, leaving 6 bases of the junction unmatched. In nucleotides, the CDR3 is TGCGCCAGCAGCCAAGGCCCTAGCGGGGGCCTCACAGATACGCAGTATTTT. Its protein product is CASSQGPSGGLTDTQYF.

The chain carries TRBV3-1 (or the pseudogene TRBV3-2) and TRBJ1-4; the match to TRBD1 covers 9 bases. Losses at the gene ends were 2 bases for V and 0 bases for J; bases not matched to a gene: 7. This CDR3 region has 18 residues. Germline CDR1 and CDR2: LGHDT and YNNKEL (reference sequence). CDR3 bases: TGTGCCAGCAGCCAAAAACAGGGGGCCCTTGCAACTAATGAAAAACTGTTTTTT. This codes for CASSQKQGALATNEKLFF.

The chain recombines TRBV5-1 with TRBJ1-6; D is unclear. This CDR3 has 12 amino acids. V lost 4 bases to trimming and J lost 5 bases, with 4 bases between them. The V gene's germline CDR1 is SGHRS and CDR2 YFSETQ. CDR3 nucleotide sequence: TGCGCCAGCAGCCATGATAATTCACCCCTCCACTTT. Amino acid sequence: CASSHDNSPLHF. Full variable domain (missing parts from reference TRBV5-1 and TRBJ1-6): KAGVTQTPRYLIKTRGQQVTLSCSPISGHRSVSWYQQTPGQGLQFLFEYFSETQRNKGNFPGRFSGRQFSNSRSEMNVSTLELGDSALYLCASSHDNSPLHFGNGTRLTVT.

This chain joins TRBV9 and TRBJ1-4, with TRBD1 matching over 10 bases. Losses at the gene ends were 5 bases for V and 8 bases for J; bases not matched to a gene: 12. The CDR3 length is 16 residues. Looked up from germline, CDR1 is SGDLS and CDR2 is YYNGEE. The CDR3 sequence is CASSYGQGDFGEKLFF. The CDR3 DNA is TGTGCCAGCAGTTATGGACAGGGGGATTTTGGGGAAAAACTGTTTTTT.

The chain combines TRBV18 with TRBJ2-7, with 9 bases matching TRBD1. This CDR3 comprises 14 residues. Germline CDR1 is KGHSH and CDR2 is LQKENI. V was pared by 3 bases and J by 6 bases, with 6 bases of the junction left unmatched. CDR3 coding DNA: TGTGCCAGCTCACCTCCCGGGACAGGGATCGAGCAGTACTTC. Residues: CASSPPGTGIEQYF.

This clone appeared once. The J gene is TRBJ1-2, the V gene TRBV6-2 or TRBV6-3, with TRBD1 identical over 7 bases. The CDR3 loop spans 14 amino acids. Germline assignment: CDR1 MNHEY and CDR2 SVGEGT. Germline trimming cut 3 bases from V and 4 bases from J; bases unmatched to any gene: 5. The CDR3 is CASSYRTGAYGYTF. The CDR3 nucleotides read TGTGCCAGCAGTTATCGAACAGGGGCCTATGGCTACACCTTC.

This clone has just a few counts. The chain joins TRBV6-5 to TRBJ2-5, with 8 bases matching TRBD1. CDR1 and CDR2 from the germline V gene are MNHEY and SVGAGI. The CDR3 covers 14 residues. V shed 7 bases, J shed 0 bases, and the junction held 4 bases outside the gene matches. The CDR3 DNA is TGTGCCAGCATCTCGACAGGGGACCAAGAGACCCAGTACTTC. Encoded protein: CASISTGDQETQYF.